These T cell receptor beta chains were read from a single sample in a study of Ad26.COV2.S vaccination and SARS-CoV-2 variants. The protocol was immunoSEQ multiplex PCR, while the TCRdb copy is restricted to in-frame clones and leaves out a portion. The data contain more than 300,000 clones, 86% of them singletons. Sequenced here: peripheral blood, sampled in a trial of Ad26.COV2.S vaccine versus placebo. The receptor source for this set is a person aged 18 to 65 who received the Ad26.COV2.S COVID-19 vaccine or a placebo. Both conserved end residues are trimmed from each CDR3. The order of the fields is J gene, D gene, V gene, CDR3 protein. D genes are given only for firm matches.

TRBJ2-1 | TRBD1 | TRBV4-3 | ASSQARTGSYNEQF
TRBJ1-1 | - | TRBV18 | ASSGGLNTEAF
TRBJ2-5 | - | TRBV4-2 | ASSQPTRFGRTQY
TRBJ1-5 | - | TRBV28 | ASLKGGATRH
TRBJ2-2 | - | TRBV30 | AWRNTGELF
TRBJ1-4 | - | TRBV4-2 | ASSQERRGNEKLF
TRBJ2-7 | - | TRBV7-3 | ASSLRPAPFGEQY
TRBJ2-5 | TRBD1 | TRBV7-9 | ASSLKGQGIETQY
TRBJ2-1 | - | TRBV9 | ASSVSAKLYNEQF
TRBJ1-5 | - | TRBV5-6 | ASSLQRGLEGISQPQH
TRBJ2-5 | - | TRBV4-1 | ASSQGGRYQETQY
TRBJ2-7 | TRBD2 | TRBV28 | ASSLSGGPYEQY
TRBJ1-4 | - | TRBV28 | ASRATERLEKLF
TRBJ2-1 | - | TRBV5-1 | ASRLAGTRYNEQF